This TCR beta chain was sequenced during a study of technical replicates of blood from a few donors. CDR1 is PRHDT, CDR2 FYEKMQ, per germline (reference sequence). Unmatched junction bases numbered 4, after V lost 0 bases and J lost 3 bases. This CDR3 has 15 amino acids. The table came from immunoSEQ multiplex PCR; TCRdb's copy has only in-frame clones and leaves some out. The repertoire has 75,000 to 100,000 clones, around 96% of them found once; the top ten carry roughly 0.31%. Specimen: T cells isolated from PBMCs. The receptor was isolated from a human donor in good health. The chain links TRBV13 to TRBJ2-7; 8 nucleotides match TRBD2. The chain's CDR3 is CASSLGPSGYYEQYF. For the CDR3, the DNA is TGTGCCAGCAGCTTAGGTCCTAGCGGGTACTACGAGCAGTACTTC. The entire variable domain, with the rest obtained from reference TRBV13 and TRBJ2-7, is as follows: AAGVIQSPRHLIKEKRETATLKCYPIPRHDTVYWYQQGPGQDPQFLISFYEKMQSDKGSIPDRFSAQQFSDYHSELNMSSLELGDSALYFCASSLGPSGYYEQYFGPGTRLTVT.